The T cell receptor beta chain described here comes from a study of T cell responses to AZD1222 COVID-19 vaccine. The CDR3 totals 15 residues. V shed 3 bases and J 4 bases; nucleotides not matched to a gene: 4. Germline V CDR1 and CDR2: SGDLS, YYNGEE. Clones were read by immunoSEQ multiplex PCR, and TCRdb kept only the in-frame ones, dropping some. The sample shows more than 150,000 clones, approximately 90% of them seen only once. The chain has TRBV9 and TRBJ2-1; the match to TRBD2 covers 10 bases. The sequenced sample was peripheral blood, obtained on day 0 of AZD1222 vaccination. The source of this sequence is an adult in good health. In DNA form, the CDR3 reads TGTGCCAGCAGCGATGGGACTAGCGTTTACAATGAGCAGTTCTTC. The encoded protein is CASSDGTSVYNEQFF. Supplemented by reference TRBV9 and TRBJ2-1, the full variable domain reads DSGVTQTPKHLITATGQRVTLRCSPRSGDLSVYWYQQSLDQGLQFLIQYYNGEERAKGNILERFSAQQFPDLHSELNLSSLELGDSALYFCASSDGTSVYNEQFFGPGTRLTVL.